This is a list of T cell receptor beta chains from one sample in a study of T cells in Graves' hyperthyroidism and ophthalmopathy. TCRdb redid the calling of the multiplex PCR reads with MiXCR, one entry per CDR3 protein. The sample shows around 600,000 distinct CDR3 sequences, about 45% of them seen only once. What was sequenced was peripheral blood or thyroid tissue (not recorded which). The receptors were gathered from an adult man with Graves' disease, either hyperthyroidism or ophthalmopathy (not recorded which). Both conserved end residues are part of each CDR3. Each record gives: V gene, J gene, clone size, D gene, CDR3 DNA, CDR3 protein. A D gene is named only where the DNA matches it firmly. The size field is filled for only some rows; it gives once, few, many or a size class.

V gene: TRBV18
J gene: TRBJ1-2
clone size: -
D gene: -
CDR3 DNA: TGTGCCAGCTTAGCCGGGGCAATCTATGGCTACACCTTC
CDR3 protein: CASLAGAIYGYTF

V gene: TRBV29-1
J gene: TRBJ2-2
clone size: few
D gene: -
CDR3 DNA: TGCAGCGTTGAAGACCAAGACAGAATGAACACCGGGGAGCTGTTTTTT
CDR3 protein: CSVEDQDRMNTGELFF

V gene: TRBV11-1
J gene: TRBJ1-2
clone size: -
D gene: -
CDR3 DNA: TGTGCCAGCAGCTTCGGGACAATGACAGACACTAACTATGGCTACACCTTC
CDR3 protein: CASSFGTMTDTNYGYTF

V gene: TRBV6-6
J gene: TRBJ2-7
clone size: -
D gene: -
CDR3 DNA: TGTGCCAGCAGTTACTCGGCAAACGAGCAGTACTTC
CDR3 protein: CASSYSANEQYF

V gene: TRBV15
J gene: TRBJ1-4
clone size: many
D gene: -
CDR3 DNA: TGTGCCATCAGGAAGACAAGTGATGAAAAACTGTTTTTT
CDR3 protein: CAIRKTSDEKLFF

V gene: TRBV15
J gene: TRBJ1-5
clone size: many
D gene: -
CDR3 DNA: TGTGCCACCAGCATTAACGACAGGAGGATCAATCAGCCCCAGCATTTT
CDR3 protein: CATSINDRRINQPQHF

V gene: TRBV20-1
J gene: TRBJ2-7
clone size: few
D gene: TRBD2
CDR3 DNA: TGCAGTGCTAGTAGCGGGAGGGCCGGGGAGCAGTACTTC
CDR3 protein: CSASSGRAGEQYF

V gene: TRBV10-3
J gene: TRBJ1-5
clone size: -
D gene: TRBD1
CDR3 DNA: TGTGCCATCAGGGGACAGGGCGATCAGCCCCAGCATTTT
CDR3 protein: CAIRGQGDQPQHF

V gene: TRBV6-5
J gene: TRBJ1-2
clone size: once
D gene: -
CDR3 DNA: TGTGCCAGCAGTTCGCCTCGGGACGTCTATGGCTACACCTTC
CDR3 protein: CASSSPRDVYGYTF

V gene: TRBV2
J gene: TRBJ1-2
clone size: few
D gene: -
CDR3 DNA: TGTGCCAGCAGTGAGGGAACAGGATCCTATGGCTACACCTTC
CDR3 protein: CASSEGTGSYGYTF

V gene: TRBV25-1
J gene: TRBJ1-1
clone size: -
D gene: -
CDR3 DNA: TGTGCCAGCGTTGAGGCAGGAATGAACACTGAAGCTTTCTTT
CDR3 protein: CASVEAGMNTEAFF

V gene: TRBV29-1
J gene: TRBJ1-2
clone size: -
D gene: TRBD1
CDR3 DNA: TGCAGGTTGGACAGGCCTAACTATGGCTACACCTTC
CDR3 protein: CRLDRPNYGYTF

V gene: TRBV7-9
J gene: TRBJ2-7
clone size: -
D gene: TRBD1
CDR3 DNA: TGTGCCAGCAGCGGATCGGACAGGGGGGACTACGAGCAGTACTTC
CDR3 protein: CASSGSDRGDYEQYF

V gene: TRBV20-1
J gene: TRBJ2-5
clone size: many
D gene: TRBD2
CDR3 DNA: TGCAGTGCTAGCGAAGGACTAGCAGGAGGGACCCAGTACTTC
CDR3 protein: CSASEGLAGGTQYF

V gene: TRBV7-2
J gene: TRBJ2-7
clone size: many
D gene: -
CDR3 DNA: TGTGCCAGCAGCTTAAGCACAAACTCCTACGAGCAGTACTTC
CDR3 protein: CASSLSTNSYEQYF